This is a list of T cell receptor beta chains from one sample in a study of T cells in localized non-small cell lung cancer. Using immunoSEQ multiplex PCR, the repertoire was profiled, and TCRdb retains in-frame clones only, with some absent. The profile shows 14,000 to 15,000 clones, approximately 85% of them singletons. Sequenced material: peripheral blood, taken before any cancer treatment. The receptors originated from a woman aged 40-69 years with stage I lung adenocarcinoma. Each CDR3 is given with its conserved first and last residue. The D gene is left open where the match is weak. Clone size is not always given. Where it is, it says once, few, many or a class for expanded clones.

abundance	d_gene	v_gene	j_gene	CDR3aa	CDR3nt
-	-	TRBV5-1	TRBJ2-1	CASCVGGTYNEQFF	TGCGCCAGCTGTGTCGGGGGAACCTACAATGAGCAGTTCTTC
-	-	TRBV5-1	TRBJ1-4	CASSLTSTNEKLFF	TGCGCCAGCAGCCTCACCTCAACTAATGAAAAACTGTTTTTT
-	-	TRBV5-1	TRBJ1-2	CASSVDSLYGYTF	TGCGCCAGCAGCGTTGACAGCCTCTATGGCTACACCTTC
-	-	TRBV5-4	TRBJ1-2	CASSPILQGGDYGYTF	TGTGCCAGCAGCCCCATCCTTCAGGGAGGTGACTATGGCTACACCTTC
-	-	TRBV5-1	TRBJ2-1	CASSLGQTSYNEQFF	TGCGCCAGCAGCTTGGGACAGACTTCCTACAATGAGCAGTTCTTC
-	TRBD2	TRBV6-1	TRBJ2-4	CASSKGPGGAGKNIQYF	TGTGCCAGCAGTAAAGGCCCCGGGGGGGCGGGCAAAAACATTCAGTACTTC
-	TRBD1	TRBV11-2	TRBJ1-1	CASSLQGADTEAFF	TGTGCCAGCAGCCTACAGGGGGCGGACACTGAAGCTTTCTTT
few	TRBD1	TRBV28	TRBJ1-4	CASSLLGQGDEKLFF	TGTGCCAGCAGTTTGCTGGGACAGGGAGATGAAAAACTGTTTTTT
-	TRBD2	TRBV28	TRBJ2-7	CASSFAGGNNEQYF	TGTGCCAGCAGTTTCGCGGGGGGGAATAACGAGCAGTACTTC
-	-	TRBV29-1	TRBJ2-7	CSAQGGAGTYEQYF	TGCAGCGCTCAAGGGGGAGCGGGAACCTACGAGCAGTACTTC
once	-	TRBV2	TRBJ2-3	CASSAGLATQYF	TGTGCCAGCAGTGCTGGGCTGGCGACGCAGTATTTT
-	-	TRBV15	TRBJ1-1	CATSREAVRENTEAFF	TGTGCCACCAGCAGAGAAGCCGTCAGAGAGAACACTGAAGCTTTCTTT
-	TRBD1	TRBV29-1	TRBJ2-2	CSVDSDREGETGELFF	TGCAGCGTTGATTCGGACAGGGAAGGGGAGACCGGGGAGCTGTTTTTT
-	TRBD1	TRBV6-6	TRBJ1-2	CASSYPDRGRGYTF	TGTGCCAGCAGTTACCCCGACAGGGGCCGGGGCTACACCTTC
-	TRBD1	TRBV25-1	TRBJ1-2	CASSETGGQLYGYTF	TGTGCCAGCAGTGAAACTGGGGGACAGCTCTATGGCTACACCTTC
-	TRBD1	TRBV2	TRBJ2-7	CASSRDSRYEQYF	TGTGCCAGCAGTCGGGACAGTCGCTACGAGCAGTACTTC
-	-	TRBV30	TRBJ1-6	CAWRDRDQSPLHF	TGTGCCTGGAGGGATAGGGATCAATCACCCCTCCACTTT
-	-	TRBV6-1	TRBJ1-3	CASSVLNYGNTIYF	TGTGCCAGCAGTGTCCTAAACTACGGAAACACCATATATTTT
few	TRBD2	TRBV27	TRBJ2-3	CASSLLAGGLADTQYF	TGTGCCAGCAGTCTCTTAGCGGGGGGGCTCGCAGATACGCAGTATTTT
few	-	TRBV25-1	TRBJ2-1	CASGEMGRGLSSYNEQFF	TGTGCCAGCGGGGAGATGGGGCGGGGATTGAGCTCCTACAATGAGCAGTTCTTC
-	-	TRBV21-1	TRBJ1-5	CASRSRDRVSNQPQHF	TGTGCCAGCAGGAGTCGGGACAGGGTTAGCAATCAGCCCCAGCATTTT
few	TRBD1	TRBV5-5	TRBJ1-2	CASSSTGWDGYTF	TGTGCCAGCAGCTCGACAGGGTGGGATGGCTACACCTTC
-	-	TRBV18	TRBJ2-1	CASSLVVGSPDWYEQFF	TGTGCCAGCTCACTCGTGGTCGGGTCCCCTGATTGGTATGAGCAGTTCTTC
-	-	TRBV1	TRBJ2-3	CTSSQTTGTSGSLCTDTQYF	TGCACCAGCAGCCAAACCACCGGGACTAGCGGTTCTCTTTGCACAGATACGCAGTATTTT
-	-	TRBV7-2	TRBJ1-1	CASSLGRRGTEAFF	TGTGCCAGCAGCTTAGGCAGGCGAGGGACTGAAGCTTTCTTT
-	TRBD1	TRBV7-6	TRBJ2-2	CASSMTGGRGTGELFF	TGTGCCAGCAGCATGACAGGGGGCCGGGGGACCGGGGAGCTGTTTTTT
-	-	TRBV15	TRBJ2-3	CATSALWTGSTDTQYF	TGTGCCACCAGCGCCCTGTGGACGGGAAGCACAGATACGCAGTATTTT
-	-	TRBV6-5	TRBJ1-1	CASSYSEGNTEAFF	TGTGCCAGCAGTTACTCGGAAGGGAACACTGAAGCTTTCTTT
-	-	TRBV9	TRBJ1-6	CASSGRQINSPLHF	TGTGCCAGCAGCGGTAGACAGATCAATTCACCCCTCCACTTT
-	-	TRBV15	TRBJ1-2	CATSRDLVQGYGYTF	TGTGCCACCAGCAGAGATTTAGTACAGGGCTATGGCTACACCTTC
-	-	TRBV9	TRBJ2-7	CASSARYNTYEQYF	TGTGCCAGCAGCGCACGATACAATACCTACGAGCAGTACTTC
-	TRBD1	TRBV19	TRBJ2-3	CASNTPRGGPSTDTQYF	TGTGCCAGTAACACGCCGCGAGGGGGCCCTAGCACAGATACGCAGTATTTT
-	TRBD1	TRBV19	TRBJ2-5	CASSPRTGLQETQYF	TGTGCCAGTAGTCCAAGGACAGGACTTCAAGAGACCCAGTACTTC
-	-	TRBV18	TRBJ2-1	CASSSSQVSSYNEQFF	TGTGCCAGCTCAAGCTCCCAGGTGAGCTCCTACAATGAGCAGTTCTTC
-	-	TRBV20-1	TRBJ2-5	CSARPPGTQYF	TGCAGTGCTAGACCGCCGGGGACCCAGTACTTC
once	TRBD1	TRBV5-4	TRBJ1-2	CASSETGVEGYTF	TGTGCCAGCAGCGAGACAGGGGTGGAAGGCTACACCTTC
once	-	TRBV7-9	TRBJ1-2	CASSSARSNYGYTF	TGTGCCAGCAGCTCTGCCCGAAGTAACTATGGCTACACCTTC
-	-	TRBV19	TRBJ2-5	CASSDYTQETQYF	TGTGCCAGTAGTGACTATACCCAAGAGACCCAGTACTTC
-	-	TRBV19	TRBJ1-1	CASSIDSLGDTEAFF	TGTGCCAGTAGTATAGACTCACTCGGGGACACTGAAGCTTTCTTT
-	TRBD1	TRBV7-2	TRBJ2-7	CASSLASYRGSYEQYF	TGTGCCAGCAGCTTAGCAAGTTACAGGGGCTCCTACGAGCAGTACTTC
once	-	TRBV4-2	TRBJ1-2	CASSQEGRGGYGYTF	TGTGCCAGCAGCCAAGAGGGCAGGGGTGGCTATGGCTACACCTTC
-	-	TRBV10-3	TRBJ2-7	CAISERVGTLTLYEQYF	TGTGCCATCAGTGAGAGAGTGGGAACTCTGACTCTCTACGAGCAGTACTTC
once	-	TRBV7-9	TRBJ1-1	CASSLEGGIATEAFF	TGTGCCAGCAGCTTAGAAGGCGGCATTGCCACTGAAGCTTTCTTT
-	TRBD2	TRBV19	TRBJ2-4	CASSIDQAGENIQYF	TGTGCCAGTAGTATAGATCAAGCGGGGGAAAACATTCAGTACTTC
-	TRBD2	TRBV9	TRBJ2-3	CASSVAGGLDTQYF	TGTGCCAGCAGCGTAGCGGGGGGGCTGGATACGCAGTATTTT
-	TRBD2	TRBV5-1	TRBJ2-1	CASRVSGGPYNEQFF	TGCGCCAGCAGAGTTAGCGGGGGGCCGTACAATGAGCAGTTCTTC